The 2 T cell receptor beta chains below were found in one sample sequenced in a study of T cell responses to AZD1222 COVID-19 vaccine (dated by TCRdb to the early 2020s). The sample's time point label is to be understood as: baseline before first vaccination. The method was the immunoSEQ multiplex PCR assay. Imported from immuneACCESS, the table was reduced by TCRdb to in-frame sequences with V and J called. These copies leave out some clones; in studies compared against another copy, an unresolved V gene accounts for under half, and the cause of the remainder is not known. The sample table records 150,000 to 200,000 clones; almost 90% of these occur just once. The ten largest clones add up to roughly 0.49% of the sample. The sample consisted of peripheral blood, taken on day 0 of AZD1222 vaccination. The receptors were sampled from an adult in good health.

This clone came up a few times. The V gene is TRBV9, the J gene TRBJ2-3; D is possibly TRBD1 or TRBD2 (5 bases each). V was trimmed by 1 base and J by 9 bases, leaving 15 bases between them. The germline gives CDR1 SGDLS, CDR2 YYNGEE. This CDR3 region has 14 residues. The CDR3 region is CASSVKVSEGTQYF. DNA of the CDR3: TGTGCCAGCAGCGTAAAAGTCAGCGAGGGGACGCAGTATTTT. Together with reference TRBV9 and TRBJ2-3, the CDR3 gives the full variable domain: DSGVTQTPKHLITATGQRVTLRCSPRSGDLSVYWYQQSLDQGLQFLIQYYNGEERAKGNILERFSAQQFPDLHSELNLSSLELGDSALYFCASSVKVSEGTQYFGPGTRLTVL.

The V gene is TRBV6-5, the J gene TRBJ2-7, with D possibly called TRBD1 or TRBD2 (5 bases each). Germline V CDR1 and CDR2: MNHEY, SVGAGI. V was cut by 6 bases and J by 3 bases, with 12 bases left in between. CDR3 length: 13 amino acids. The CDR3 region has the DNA TGTGCCAGCAGCCGAGGGACGAACTACGAGCAGTACTTC. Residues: CASSRGTNYEQYF.